These 30 T cell receptor beta chains came from one sample sequenced in a study of cytomegalovirus exposure and HLA in healthy donors. Both 60 Vbeta primers and 13 Jbeta primers went into the PCR. Clones were read by immunoSEQ multiplex PCR, and TCRdb kept only the in-frame ones, dropping some. The top ten clones hold 6.5% to 8% of a sample with about 130,000 clones, around three quarters of them seen once. Sequenced: PBMCs. These receptors were collected from a man in his forties or fifties in good health and CMV-seropositive.

The gene calls are TRBV5-4 and TRBJ2-7; 9 bases map to TRBD1. The V segment lost 5 bases and the J segment 3 bases; nucleotides outside the gene matches: 6. Germline V CDR1 and CDR2: SGHNT, YYREEE (reference sequence). The CDR3 loop spans 14 amino acids. Written as DNA, the CDR3 is TGTGCCAGCAGTTACCGGGACAGGGACTACGAGCAGTACTTC. It codes for CASSYRDRDYEQYF.

This rearrangement joins TRBV5-4 to TRBJ2-1; 8 nucleotides agree with TRBD2. In germline, CDR1 is SGHNT, CDR2 YYREEE (reference sequence). The V and J ends lost 2 bases and 0 bases, in that order; junction bases with no gene match: 4. The CDR3 spans 16 residues. The CDR3 DNA sequence: TGTGCCAGCAGCTTAGGCGGGACTAGCTCCTACAATGAGCAGTTCTTC. It codes for CASSLGGTSSYNEQFF.

The rearrangement links TRBV5-5 to TRBJ2-5; 13 bases are a match to TRBD2. The tail of the sequence fits TRBJ2-7 better, so the J call may be wrong. The CDR3 is made up of 17 amino acids. The germline gives CDR1 SGHKS, CDR2 YYEKEE (reference sequence). The chain's CDR3 is CASSLKLAGGSSYEQYF. The CDR3 nucleotides are TGTGCCAGCAGCTTGAAACTAGCGGGAGGGAGCTCCTACGAGCAGTACTTC.

This chain connects TRBV7-9 to TRBJ2-7; possible D gene TRBD2, 6 bases. The CDR3 sequence is 14 residues long. CDR1 and CDR2 from the germline V gene are SEHNR and FQNEAQ (reference sequence). The V end was cut by 3 bases, the J end by 0 bases, with 9 bases between. CDR3 in amino acids: CASSLRDPSYEQYF. Written as DNA, the CDR3 is TGTGCCAGCAGCTTGCGGGACCCCTCCTACGAGCAGTACTTC.

V usage is TRBV25-1 and J usage is TRBJ1-1, with D unresolved. Germline CDR1 MGHDK, CDR2 SYGVNS. Trimming removed 4 bases from V and 5 bases from J, with 5 bases in between. The CDR3 is made up of 11 amino acids. In DNA form, the CDR3 reads TGTGCCAGCAGTGCGGGGACTGAAGCTTTCTTT. Its protein is CASSAGTEAFF.

The rearrangement links TRBV18 to TRBJ2-7; possibly TRBD1 for D (6 bases). Germline V gene data show CDR1 as KGHSH and CDR2 as LQKENI. Trimming took off 0 bases at V and 4 bases at J, with 19 bases between the two ends. The CDR3 extends over 17 amino acids. CDR3 amino acids: CASSPPIVTLRGYEQYF. The CDR3 DNA reads as TGTGCCAGCTCACCACCCATCGTAACACTAAGGGGGTACGAGCAGTACTTC.

DNA of the CDR3: TGTGCCAGCAGCTTGTCCGGTAGCGGGAACTACAATGAGCAGTTCTTC. Protein: CASSLSGSGNYNEQFF. The chain carries TRBV5-4 and TRBJ2-1; 8 bases are shared with TRBD2. The CDR3 contains 16 residues. Looked up from germline, CDR1 is SGHNT and CDR2 is YYREEE (reference sequence). Trimming took 1 base from V and 3 from J; bases not matched to a gene: 6.

On this clone: The same CDR3 arises from other DNA sequences in this sample as well. V is TRBV18 and J is TRBJ1-1; 8 bases agree with TRBD1. Trimming removed 4 bases from V and 1 base from J; junction bases left unmatched: 5. The CDR3 consists of 15 residues. Germline CDR1 and CDR2: KGHSH and LQKENI. CDR3: CASSRTGIGNTEAFF. The CDR3 region has the DNA TGTGCCAGCTCACGGACAGGGATCGGGAACACTGAAGCTTTCTTT.

The V and J genes are TRBV4-1 and TRBJ1-1; possible D gene TRBD1, 6 bases. Per germline, CDR1 MGHRA and CDR2 YSYEKL. V shed 0 bases and J shed 11 bases, with 22 bases lying between them. The CDR3 totals 16 residues. The CDR3 protein is CASSQDAWGQGIVAFF. The CDR3 DNA sequence: TGCGCCAGCAGCCAAGATGCTTGGGGGCAGGGGATCGTCGCTTTCTTT.

The chain uses TRBV7-9 and TRBJ1-3; TRBD1 matches 7 bases. V was clipped by 1 base and J by 9 bases; unmatched bases: 3. From germline, CDR1 is SEHNR and CDR2 FQNEAQ (reference sequence). The CDR3 totals 13 residues. The CDR3 loop is CASSLGWDSTIYF. The CDR3 region has the DNA TGTGCCAGCAGCTTAGGTTGGGACAGCACCATATATTTT. The complete variable domain, with remaining parts taken from reference TRBV7-9 and TRBJ1-3, reads DTGVSQNPRHKITKRGQNVTFRCDPISEHNRLYWYRQTLGQGPEFLTYFQNEAQLEKSRLLSDRFSAERPKGSFSTLEIQRTEQGDSAMYLCASSLGWDSTIYFGEGSWLTVV.

This clone showed up just a few times. V gene TRBV7-8 combines with J gene TRBJ2-1; D is possibly TRBD2 (5 bases). V was pared by 1 base and J by 6 bases, with 7 bases between. CDR3 length: 13 residues. Germline-derived CDR1 and CDR2 are SGHVS and FQNEAQ. DNA for the CDR3: TGTGCCAGCAGCTTAGACGGGGTCAATGAGCAGTTCTTC. This sequence encodes CASSLDGVNEQFF.

This clone was seen only a few times. This rearrangement joins TRBV28 to TRBJ2-2; 8 nucleotides align to TRBD1. Losses at the gene ends were 3 bases for V and 5 bases for J; bases not matched to a gene: 5. Per germline, CDR1 MDHEN and CDR2 SYDVKM. The CDR3 covers 15 residues. CDR3 DNA: TGTGCCAGCAGTTTGCCACAGGGGGGAACCGGGGAGCTGTTTTTT. Protein: CASSLPQGGTGELFF.

This chain connects TRBV28 to TRBJ1-2, with D possibly matching TRBD1 (6 bases). V shed 3 bases and J shed 6 bases, with 14 bases lying between them. Germline CDR1 and CDR2: MDHEN and SYDVKM. This CDR3 is 14 amino acids long. CDR3: CASSLWGRRDGYTF. The CDR3 DNA reads as TGTGCCAGCAGTTTGTGGGGGCGAAGGGATGGCTACACCTTC.

This clone has just one count. This rearrangement joins TRBV28 to TRBJ1-1; D is ambiguous. Germline V gene lookup returns CDR1 MDHEN and CDR2 SYDVKM. V lost 2 bases, J lost 8 bases, and 12 bases lay in between. The CDR3 is 13 residues long. The CDR3 DNA follows: TGTGCCAGCAGTTTACAGATGCCCGGGGAAGCTTTCTTT. It encodes CASSLQMPGEAFF.

This clone was found once. CDR3 sequence reads: CASSVKYEQYF. The CDR3 bases are TGTGCCAGCAGCGTGAAGTACGAGCAGTACTTC. V usage is TRBV28 and J usage is TRBJ2-5; D not resolved. The end of the DNA fits TRBJ2-7 better, so the J call may be wrong. The CDR3 consists of 11 residues. Germline CDR1 reads MDHEN; CDR2 reads SYDVKM.

This clone was observed a handful of times. The V call is TRBV29-1, the J call TRBJ2-7; D gene unclear. With 6 bases removed from V and 2 bases from J, the gap between germline ends came to 11 bases. This CDR3 comprises 12 residues. Germline CDR1 reads SQVTM; CDR2 reads ANQGSEA. The CDR3 spells CSVSTSTYEQYF. The CDR3 coding sequence is TGCAGCGTCTCGACTTCCACCTACGAGCAGTACTTC.

This clone appeared a single time. The genes are TRBV5-1 and TRBJ1-1, with TRBD1 matching over 7 bases. Germline assignment: CDR1 SGHRS and CDR2 YFSETQ. The trim removed 4 bases at V and 0 bases at J, leaving 9 bases unmatched. CDR3 length: 16 residues. In DNA form, the CDR3 reads TGCGCCAGCAGCCGATCGACAGGGTTAATGAACACTGAAGCTTTCTTT. Amino acid sequence: CASSRSTGLMNTEAFF. Full variable domain (missing parts from reference TRBV5-1 and TRBJ1-1): KAGVTQTPRYLIKTRGQQVTLSCSPISGHRSVSWYQQTPGQGLQFLFEYFSETQRNKGNFPGRFSGRQFSNSRSEMNVSTLELGDSALYLCASSRSTGLMNTEAFFGQGTRLTVV.

This rearrangement joins TRBV25-1 to TRBJ1-3; D is uncertain. With 4 bases removed from V and 2 bases from J, the gap between germline ends came to 15 bases. Germline V lookup: CDR1 MGHDK, CDR2 SYGVNS. The CDR3 consists of 16 residues. CDR3 sequence (DNA): TGTGCCAGCAGTGTCCCCCCCAAGCAACCTGGAAACACCATATATTTT. Protein sequence: CASSVPPKQPGNTIYF.

The chain links TRBV30 to TRBJ2-1; 9 nucleotides agree with TRBD1. CDR1 is GTSNPN and CDR2 is SVGIG in the germline V gene (reference sequence). After removal of 2 bases from V and 9 bases from J, the junction contained 5 bases not matched to a gene. The CDR3 contains 13 residues. In nucleotides, the CDR3 is TGTGCCTGGAGTTGGACAGGGGACGGTGAGCAGTTCTTC. Its protein product is CAWSWTGDGEQFF.

This clone was seen just once. V and J are TRBV9 and TRBJ2-5; possibly TRBD1 for D (5 bases). CDR1 and CDR2 from the germline V gene are SGDLS and YYNGEE. V lost 4 bases and J lost 1, with 11 bases in between. The CDR3 is made up of 14 amino acids. CDR3 protein: CASSPLDSQETQYF. In DNA, the CDR3 is TGTGCCAGCAGCCCCCTTGACAGCCAAGAGACCCAGTACTTC.

Comment on this clone: Germline and junction disagree at one end, which may indicate a read error. This chain uses TRBV7-9 with TRBJ2-7, with 8 bases aligning to TRBD1. The CDR3 is 13 amino acids. The germline V gene encodes CDR1 SEHNR and CDR2 FQNEAQ (reference sequence). In DNA form, the CDR3 reads TGTTCCAGCAGCAAGGGACAGGCCTACGCGCAGTACTTC. The encoded protein is CSSSKGQAYAQYF.

The V and J genes are TRBV19 and TRBJ1-4; 9 nucleotides align to TRBD1. V shed 6 bases, J shed 5 bases, and the junction held 7 bases outside the gene matches. Germline V CDR1 and CDR2: LNHDA, SQIVND (reference sequence). This CDR3 comprises 15 residues. CDR3 in amino acids: CASRASDRGNEKLFF. For the CDR3, the DNA is TGTGCCAGTAGGGCTTCGGACAGGGGAAATGAAAAACTGTTTTTT.

V is TRBV14 and J is TRBJ1-2; possible D gene TRBD1, 6 bases. The ends were cut back, 0 bases at V and 4 bases at J, with 21 bases in the middle. CDR1 is SGHDN, CDR2 FVKESK, per germline. The CDR3 extends over 18 amino acids. CDR3 protein: CASSQEIGGGGAVYGYTF. The DNA of the CDR3 is TGTGCCAGCAGCCAAGAAATCGGCGGCGGGGGCGCCGTCTATGGCTACACCTTC.

V is TRBV7-9 and J is TRBJ1-5; 8 bases match TRBD1. CDR3 length: 13 residues. Germline CDR1 and CDR2: SEHNR and FQNEAQ (reference sequence). The CDR3 reads CSVTGDLGQPQHF. DNA for the CDR3: TGTTCCGTGACAGGGGACTTGGGTCAGCCCCAGCATTTT.

This clone was seen only once. V usage is TRBV30 and J usage is TRBJ2-3; 7 bases map to TRBD1. With 0 bases clipped from V and 5 bases from J, the junction kept 5 bases outside the gene matches. Germline assignment: CDR1 GTSNPN and CDR2 SVGIG (reference sequence). CDR3 length equals 14 residues. The DNA for the CDR3 is TGTGCCTGGAGTGTCCCGGGACAGTTAGATACGCAGTATTTT. This gives the protein CAWSVPGQLDTQYF.

This clone has only one observation. The gene calls are TRBV5-1 and TRBJ2-2; maybe TRBD2 (7 bases). Trimming pared 5 bases from V and 1 base from J, leaving 12 bases between. The CDR3 has 15 amino acids. Germline lookup yields CDR1 SGHRS and CDR2 YFSETQ. The CDR3 spells CASSYGGLNTGELFF. Written as DNA, the CDR3 is TGCGCCAGCAGTTACGGGGGGCTGAACACCGGGGAGCTGTTTTTT.

The chain joins TRBV19 to TRBJ2-3; D not certain. Germline CDR1 is LNHDA and CDR2 is SQIVND (reference sequence). CDR3 length: 13 residues. V lost 1 base, J lost 4 bases, and 6 bases lay in between. Written as DNA, the CDR3 is TGTGCCAGTAGTATAGTCGAGGCAGATACGCAGTATTTT. As protein: CASSIVEADTQYF.

The chain links TRBV7-8 to TRBJ1-1; no definite D call. V lost 3 bases, J lost 5 bases, and 13 bases lay in between. The CDR3 runs 14 residues. Germline CDR1 and CDR2: SGHVS and FQNEAQ. The CDR3 is CASSFLSRGTEAFF. CDR3 bases: TGTGCCAGCAGCTTCCTCAGTAGAGGGACTGAAGCTTTCTTT.

The rearrangement joins TRBV2 to TRBJ1-1; tentatively, D is TRBD1 (5 bases). The germline CDR1 and CDR2 sequences are SNHLY and FYNNEI. V lost 6 bases to trimming and J lost 2 bases, with 10 bases between them. This CDR3 is 13 amino acids long. The CDR3 DNA reads as TGTGCCAGCAGGGCCGACAGTAACACTGAAGCTTTCTTT. This gives the protein CASRADSNTEAFF.

This rearrangement joins TRBV29-1 to TRBJ2-1; weak D call: TRBD1 (6 bases). V was clipped by 5 bases and J by 2 bases, with 16 bases between them. The germline V gene encodes CDR1 SQVTM and CDR2 ANQGSEA. CDR3 length equals 15 residues. The CDR3 nucleotides read TGCAGCGTTACGCCCAGGGGCTTAGCCTACAATGAGCAGTTCTTC. It encodes CSVTPRGLAYNEQFF.